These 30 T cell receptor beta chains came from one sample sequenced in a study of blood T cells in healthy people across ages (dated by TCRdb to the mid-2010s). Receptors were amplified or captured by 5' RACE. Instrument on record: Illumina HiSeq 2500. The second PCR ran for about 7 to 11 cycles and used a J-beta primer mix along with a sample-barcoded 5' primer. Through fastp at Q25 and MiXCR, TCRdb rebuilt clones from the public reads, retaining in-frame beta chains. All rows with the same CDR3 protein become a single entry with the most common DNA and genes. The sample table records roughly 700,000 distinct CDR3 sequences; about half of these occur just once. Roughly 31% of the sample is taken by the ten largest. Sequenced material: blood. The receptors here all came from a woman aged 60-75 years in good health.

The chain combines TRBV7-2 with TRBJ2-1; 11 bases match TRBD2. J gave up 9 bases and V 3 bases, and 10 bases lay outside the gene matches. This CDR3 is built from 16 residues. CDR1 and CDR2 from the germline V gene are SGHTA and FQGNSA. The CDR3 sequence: CASSFLTSGTRGEQFF. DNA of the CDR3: TGTGCCAGCAGCTTTCTGACTAGCGGGACCAGGGGTGAGCAGTTCTTC. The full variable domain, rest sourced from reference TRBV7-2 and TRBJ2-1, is GAGVSQSPSNKVTEKGKDVELRCDPISGHTALYWYRQSLGQGLEFLIYFQGNSAPDKSGLPSDRFSAERTGGSVSTLTIQRTQQEDSAVYLCASSFLTSGTRGEQFFGPGTRLTVL.

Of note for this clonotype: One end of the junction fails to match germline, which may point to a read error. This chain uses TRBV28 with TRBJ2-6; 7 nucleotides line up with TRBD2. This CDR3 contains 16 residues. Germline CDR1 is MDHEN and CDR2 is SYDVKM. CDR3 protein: CAGSFGGGSGANVLTF. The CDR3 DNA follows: TGTGCCGGCAGTTTTGGCGGGGGATCTGGGGCCAATGTCCTGACTTTC.

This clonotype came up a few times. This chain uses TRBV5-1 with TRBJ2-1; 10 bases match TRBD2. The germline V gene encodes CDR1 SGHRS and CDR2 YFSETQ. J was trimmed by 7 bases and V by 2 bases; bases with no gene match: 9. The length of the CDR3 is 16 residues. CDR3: CASSFRSGRGGNEQFF. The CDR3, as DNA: TGCGCCAGCAGCTTCCGGAGCGGGAGGGGAGGAAATGAGCAGTTCTTC.

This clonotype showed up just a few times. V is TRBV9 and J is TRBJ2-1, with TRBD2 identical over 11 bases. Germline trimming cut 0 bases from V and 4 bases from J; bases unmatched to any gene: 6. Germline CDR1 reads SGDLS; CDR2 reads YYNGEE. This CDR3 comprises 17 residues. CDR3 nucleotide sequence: TGTGCCAGCAGCGTAGGACTAGCGGGATCGGATTACAATGAGCAGTTCTTC. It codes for CASSVGLAGSDYNEQFF.

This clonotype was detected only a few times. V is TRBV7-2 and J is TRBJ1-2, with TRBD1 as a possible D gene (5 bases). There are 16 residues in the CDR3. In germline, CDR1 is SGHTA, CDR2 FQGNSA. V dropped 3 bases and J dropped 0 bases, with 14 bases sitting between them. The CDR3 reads CASSFNWGSTNYGYTF. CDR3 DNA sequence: TGTGCCAGCAGCTTCAACTGGGGGAGCACTAACTATGGCTACACCTTC.

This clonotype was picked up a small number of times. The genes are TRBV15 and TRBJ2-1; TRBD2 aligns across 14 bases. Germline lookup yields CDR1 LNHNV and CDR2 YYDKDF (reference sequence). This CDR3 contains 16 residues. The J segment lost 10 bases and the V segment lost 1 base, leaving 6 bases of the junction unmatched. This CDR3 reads CATSRAPGLAGVEQFF. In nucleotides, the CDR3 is TGTGCCACCAGCAGAGCCCCGGGACTAGCGGGAGTCGAGCAGTTCTTC.

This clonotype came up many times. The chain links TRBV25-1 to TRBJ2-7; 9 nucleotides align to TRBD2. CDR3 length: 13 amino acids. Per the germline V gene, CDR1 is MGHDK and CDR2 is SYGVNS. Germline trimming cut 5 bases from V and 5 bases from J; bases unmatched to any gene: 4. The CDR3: CASSNSGSDEQYF. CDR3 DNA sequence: TGTGCCAGCAGTAATAGCGGGAGTGACGAGCAGTACTTC.

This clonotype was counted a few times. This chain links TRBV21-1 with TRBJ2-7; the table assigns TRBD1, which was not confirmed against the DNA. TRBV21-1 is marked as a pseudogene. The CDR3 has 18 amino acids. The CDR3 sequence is CANSKADRNIPDAYEQYF. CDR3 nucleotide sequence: TGCGCCAACAGCAAAGCCGACAGAAACATTCCTGATGCCTACGAGCAGTACTTC.

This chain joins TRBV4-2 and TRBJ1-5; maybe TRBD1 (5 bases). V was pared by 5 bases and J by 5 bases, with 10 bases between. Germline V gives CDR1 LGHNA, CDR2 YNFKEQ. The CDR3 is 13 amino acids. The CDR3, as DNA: TGTGCCAGCAGCATTGGGGCTGATCAGCCCCAGCATTTT. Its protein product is CASSIGADQPQHF.

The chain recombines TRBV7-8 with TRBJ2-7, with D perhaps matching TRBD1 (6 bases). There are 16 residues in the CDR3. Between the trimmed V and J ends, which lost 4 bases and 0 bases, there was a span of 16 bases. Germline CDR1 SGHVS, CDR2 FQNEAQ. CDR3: CASSSLTGLSSYEQYF. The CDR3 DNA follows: TGTGCCAGCAGCTCGTTGACAGGATTAAGCTCCTACGAGCAGTACTTC.

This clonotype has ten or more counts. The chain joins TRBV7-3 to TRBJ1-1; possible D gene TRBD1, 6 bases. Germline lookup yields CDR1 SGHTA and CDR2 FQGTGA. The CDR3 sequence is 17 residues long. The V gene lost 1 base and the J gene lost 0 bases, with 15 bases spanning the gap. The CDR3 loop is CASSLRTAGHLNTEAFF. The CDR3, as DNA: TGTGCCAGCAGCTTAAGGACCGCGGGACACCTGAACACTGAAGCTTTCTTT.

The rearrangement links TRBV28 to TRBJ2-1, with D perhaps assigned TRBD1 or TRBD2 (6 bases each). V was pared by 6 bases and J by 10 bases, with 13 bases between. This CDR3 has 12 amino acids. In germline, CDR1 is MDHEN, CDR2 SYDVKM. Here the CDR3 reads CASSSGGQEQFF. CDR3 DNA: TGTGCCAGCAGCAGTGGGGGGCAGGAGCAGTTCTTC.

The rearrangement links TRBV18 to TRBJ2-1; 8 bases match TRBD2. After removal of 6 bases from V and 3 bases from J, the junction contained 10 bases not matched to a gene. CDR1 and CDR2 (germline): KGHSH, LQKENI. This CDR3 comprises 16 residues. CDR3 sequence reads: CASSGSSSGFYNEQFF. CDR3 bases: TGTGCCAGCTCGGGGTCCTCTAGCGGGTTCTACAATGAGCAGTTCTTC.

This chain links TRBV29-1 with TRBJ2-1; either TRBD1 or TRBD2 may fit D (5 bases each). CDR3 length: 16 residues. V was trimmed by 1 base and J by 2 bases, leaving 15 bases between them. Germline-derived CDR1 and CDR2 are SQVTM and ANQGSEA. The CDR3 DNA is TGCAGCGTTGAAGTTGGGACCTCCAACGCCTACAATGAGCAGTTCTTC. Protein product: CSVEVGTSNAYNEQFF.

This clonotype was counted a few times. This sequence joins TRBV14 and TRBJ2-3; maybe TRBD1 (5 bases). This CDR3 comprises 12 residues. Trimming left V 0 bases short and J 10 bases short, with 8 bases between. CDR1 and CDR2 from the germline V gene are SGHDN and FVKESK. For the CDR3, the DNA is TGTGCCAGCAGCCAAGATCAGGGTTCGCAGTATTTT. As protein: CASSQDQGSQYF.

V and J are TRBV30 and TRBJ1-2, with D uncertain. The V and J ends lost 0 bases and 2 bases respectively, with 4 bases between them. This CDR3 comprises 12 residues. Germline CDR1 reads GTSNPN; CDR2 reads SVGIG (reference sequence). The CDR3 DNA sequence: TGTGCCTGGAGTGTATCGAACTATGGCTACACCTTC. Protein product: CAWSVSNYGYTF.

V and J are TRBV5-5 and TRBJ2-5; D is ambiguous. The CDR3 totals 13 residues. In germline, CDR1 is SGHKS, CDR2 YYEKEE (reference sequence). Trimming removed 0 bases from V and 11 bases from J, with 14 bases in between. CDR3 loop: CASSLDQWYGQYF. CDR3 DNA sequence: TGTGCCAGCAGCTTGGATCAGTGGTACGGGCAGTACTTC. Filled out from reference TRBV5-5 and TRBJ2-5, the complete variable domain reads DAGVTQSPTHLIKTRGQQVTLRCSPISGHKSVSWYQQVLGQGPQFIFQYYEKEERGRGNFPDRFSARQFPNYSSELNVNALLLGDSALYLCASSLDQWYGQYFGPGTRLLVL.

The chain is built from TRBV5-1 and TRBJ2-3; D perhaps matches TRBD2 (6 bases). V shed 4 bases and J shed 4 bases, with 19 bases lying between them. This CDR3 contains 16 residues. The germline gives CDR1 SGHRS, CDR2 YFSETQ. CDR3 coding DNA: TGCGCCAGCAGCCCCCCCTCGGGGGTCGTCGCAGATACGCAGTATTTT. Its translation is CASSPPSGVVADTQYF. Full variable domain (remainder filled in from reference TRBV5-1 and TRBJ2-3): KAGVTQTPRYLIKTRGQQVTLSCSPISGHRSVSWYQQTPGQGLQFLFEYFSETQRNKGNFPGRFSGRQFSNSRSEMNVSTLELGDSALYLCASSPPSGVVADTQYFGPGTRLTVL.

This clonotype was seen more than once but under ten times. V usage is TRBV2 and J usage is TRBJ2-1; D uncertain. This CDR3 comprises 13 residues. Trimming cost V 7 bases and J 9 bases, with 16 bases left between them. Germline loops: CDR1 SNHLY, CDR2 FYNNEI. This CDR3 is CASNFGQLGEQFF. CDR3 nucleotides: TGTGCCAGCAATTTTGGCCAACTTGGTGAGCAGTTCTTC.

The CDR3 is CASSKVLEQFF. The CDR3 DNA is TGTGCCAGCAGCAAGGTTCTTGAGCAGTTCTTC. The chain has TRBV6-6 and TRBJ2-1; D uncertain. Germline V CDR1 and CDR2: MNHNY, SVGAGI (reference sequence). Between the trimmed V and J ends, which lost 6 bases and 9 bases, there was a span of 9 bases. This CDR3 is built from 11 residues.

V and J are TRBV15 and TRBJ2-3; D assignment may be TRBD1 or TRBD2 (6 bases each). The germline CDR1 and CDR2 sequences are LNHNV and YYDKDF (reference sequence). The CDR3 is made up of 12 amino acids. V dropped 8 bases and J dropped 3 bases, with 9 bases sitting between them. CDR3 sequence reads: CATRGPTDTQYF. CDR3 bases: TGTGCCACCCGGGGGCCTACAGATACGCAGTATTTT. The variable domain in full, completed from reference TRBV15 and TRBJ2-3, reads DAMVIQNPRYQVTQFGKPVTLSCSQTLNHNVMYWYQQKSSQAPKLLFHYYDKDFNNEADTPDNFQSRRPNTSFCFLDIRSPGLGDTAMYLCATRGPTDTQYFGPGTRLTVL.

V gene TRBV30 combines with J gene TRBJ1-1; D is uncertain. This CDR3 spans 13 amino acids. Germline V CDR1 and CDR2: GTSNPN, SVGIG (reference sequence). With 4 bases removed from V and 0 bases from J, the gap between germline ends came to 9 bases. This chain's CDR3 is CAWNLDLNTEAFF. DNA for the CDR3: TGTGCCTGGAATCTGGACTTGAACACTGAAGCTTTCTTT.

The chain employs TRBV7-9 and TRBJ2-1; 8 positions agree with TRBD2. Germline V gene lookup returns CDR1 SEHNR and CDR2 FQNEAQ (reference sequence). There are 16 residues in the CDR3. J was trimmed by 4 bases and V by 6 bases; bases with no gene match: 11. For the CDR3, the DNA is TGTGCCAGCAGTTCCTTAGCGGGAATGACTTACAATGAGCAGTTCTTC. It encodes CASSSLAGMTYNEQFF.

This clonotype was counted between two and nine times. CDR3 nucleotide sequence: TGTGCCACCTCCCCAGGCCTTGACCTTCGGGAGCAGTACTTC. It translates to CATSPGLDLREQYF. The chain is built from TRBV15 and TRBJ2-7; D gene uncertain. V dropped 8 bases and J dropped 7 bases, with 21 bases sitting between them. CDR1 and CDR2 from the germline V gene are LNHNV and YYDKDF (reference sequence). There are 14 residues in the CDR3.

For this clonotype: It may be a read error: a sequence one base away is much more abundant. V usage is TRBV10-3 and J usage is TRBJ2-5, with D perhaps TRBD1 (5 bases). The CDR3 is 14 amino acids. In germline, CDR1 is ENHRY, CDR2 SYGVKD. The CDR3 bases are TGTGCCACCAGTGAGTCGACAGCTCAAGAGACCCAGTACTTC. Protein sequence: CATSESTAQETQYF.

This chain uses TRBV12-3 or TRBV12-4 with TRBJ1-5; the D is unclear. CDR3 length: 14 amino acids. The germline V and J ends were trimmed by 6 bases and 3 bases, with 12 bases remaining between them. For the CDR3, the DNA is TGTGCCAGCAGCCGACGGACGGACAATCAGCCCCAGCATTTT. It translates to CASSRRTDNQPQHF.

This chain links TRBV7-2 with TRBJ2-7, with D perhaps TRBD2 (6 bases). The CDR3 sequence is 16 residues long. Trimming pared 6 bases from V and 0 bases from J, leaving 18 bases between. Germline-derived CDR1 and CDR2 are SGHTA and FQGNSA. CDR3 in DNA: TGTGCCAGCAGTCAATCGCGGGGAAGGTTCTCCTACGAGCAGTACTTC. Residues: CASSQSRGRFSYEQYF.

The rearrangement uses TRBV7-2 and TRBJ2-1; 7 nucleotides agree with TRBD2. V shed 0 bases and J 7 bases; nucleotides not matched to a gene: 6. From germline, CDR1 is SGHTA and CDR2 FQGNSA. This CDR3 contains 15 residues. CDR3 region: CASSLASGLGNEQFF. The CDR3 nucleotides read TGTGCCAGCAGCTTAGCTAGCGGGCTAGGGAATGAGCAGTTCTTC.

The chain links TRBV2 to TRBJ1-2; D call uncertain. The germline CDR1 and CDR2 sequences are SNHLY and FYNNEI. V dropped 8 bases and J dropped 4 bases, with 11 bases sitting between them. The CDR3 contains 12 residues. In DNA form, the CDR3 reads TGTGCCAGCGCCGATGTATCCTATGGCTACACCTTC. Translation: CASADVSYGYTF.

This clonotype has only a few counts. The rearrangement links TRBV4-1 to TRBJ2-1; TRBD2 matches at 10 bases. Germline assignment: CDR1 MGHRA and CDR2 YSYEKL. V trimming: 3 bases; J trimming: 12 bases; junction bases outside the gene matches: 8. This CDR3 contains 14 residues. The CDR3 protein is CASSHPSGSGRQFF. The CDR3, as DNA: TGCGCCAGCAGCCATCCTAGCGGGAGTGGTAGGCAGTTCTTC.